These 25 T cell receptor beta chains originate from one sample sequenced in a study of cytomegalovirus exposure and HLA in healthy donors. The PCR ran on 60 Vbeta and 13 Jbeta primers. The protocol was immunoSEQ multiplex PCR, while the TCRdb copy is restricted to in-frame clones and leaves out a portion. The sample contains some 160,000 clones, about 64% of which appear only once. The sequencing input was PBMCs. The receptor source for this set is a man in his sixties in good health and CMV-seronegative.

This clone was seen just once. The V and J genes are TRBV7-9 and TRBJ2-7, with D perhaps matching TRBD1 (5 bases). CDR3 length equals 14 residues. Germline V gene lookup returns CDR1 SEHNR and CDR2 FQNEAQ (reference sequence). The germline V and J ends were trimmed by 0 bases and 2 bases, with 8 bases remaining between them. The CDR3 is CASSLAAGTYEQYF. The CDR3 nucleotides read TGTGCCAGCAGCTTAGCGGCAGGGACCTACGAGCAGTACTTC.

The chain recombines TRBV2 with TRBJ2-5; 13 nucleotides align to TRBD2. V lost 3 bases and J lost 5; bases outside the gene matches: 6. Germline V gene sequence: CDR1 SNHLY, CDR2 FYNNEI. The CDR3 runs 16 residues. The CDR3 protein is CASSDLGLAGAETQYF. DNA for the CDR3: TGTGCCAGCAGTGATCTAGGACTAGCGGGAGCGGAGACCCAGTACTTC.

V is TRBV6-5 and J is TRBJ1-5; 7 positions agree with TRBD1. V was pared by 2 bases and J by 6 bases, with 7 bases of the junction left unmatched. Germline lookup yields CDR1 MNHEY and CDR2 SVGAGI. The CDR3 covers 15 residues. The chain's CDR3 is CASSYVQGLGQPQHF. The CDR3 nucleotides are TGTGCCAGCAGTTACGTACAGGGGCTGGGTCAGCCCCAGCATTTT.

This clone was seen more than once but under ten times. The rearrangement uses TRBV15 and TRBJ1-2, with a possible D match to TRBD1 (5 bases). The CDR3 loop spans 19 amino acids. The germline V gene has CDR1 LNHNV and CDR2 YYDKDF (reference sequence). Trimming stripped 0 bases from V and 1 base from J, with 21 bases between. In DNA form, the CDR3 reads TGTGCCACCAGCAGAGATCGGGGAGGGGCACGTGATTTTAACTATGGCTACACCTTC. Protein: CATSRDRGGARDFNYGYTF.

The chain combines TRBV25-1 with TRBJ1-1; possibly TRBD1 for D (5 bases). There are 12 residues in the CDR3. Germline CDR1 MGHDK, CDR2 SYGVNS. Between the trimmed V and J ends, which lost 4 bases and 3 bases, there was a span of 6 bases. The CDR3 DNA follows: TGTGCCAGCAGTGGACAGTACACTGAAGCTTTCTTT. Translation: CASSGQYTEAFF.

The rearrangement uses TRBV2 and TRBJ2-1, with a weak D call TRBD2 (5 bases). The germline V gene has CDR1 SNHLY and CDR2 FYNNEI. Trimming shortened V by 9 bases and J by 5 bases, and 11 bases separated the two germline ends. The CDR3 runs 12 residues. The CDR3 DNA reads TGTGCCAGTGTACTAGTTAACAATGAGCAGTTCTTC. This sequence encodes CASVLVNNEQFF.

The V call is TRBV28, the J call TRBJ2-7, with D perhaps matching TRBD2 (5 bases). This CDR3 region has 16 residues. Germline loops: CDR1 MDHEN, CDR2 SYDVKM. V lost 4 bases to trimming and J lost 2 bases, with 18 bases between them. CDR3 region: CASSSTVSASTYEQYF. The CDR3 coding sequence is TGTGCCAGCAGTTCAACGGTTAGCGCTTCAACCTACGAGCAGTACTTC.

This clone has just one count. CDR3 bases: TGCGCCAGCAGTAAGACTGGGAGGAATGAGCAGTTCTTC. This sequence encodes CASSKTGRNEQFF. This chain uses TRBV10-2 with TRBJ2-1; maybe TRBD2 (6 bases). Germline V gives CDR1 WSHSY, CDR2 SAAADI. The CDR3 extends over 13 amino acids. The V end was cut by 5 bases, the J end by 7 bases, with 12 bases between.

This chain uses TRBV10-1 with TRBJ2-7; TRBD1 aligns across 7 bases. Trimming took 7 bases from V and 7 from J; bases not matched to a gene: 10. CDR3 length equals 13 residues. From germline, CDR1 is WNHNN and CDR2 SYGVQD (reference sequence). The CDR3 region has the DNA TGCGCCAGCACTCACGACAGGGTTAGGGAGCAGTACTTC. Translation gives CASTHDRVREQYF.

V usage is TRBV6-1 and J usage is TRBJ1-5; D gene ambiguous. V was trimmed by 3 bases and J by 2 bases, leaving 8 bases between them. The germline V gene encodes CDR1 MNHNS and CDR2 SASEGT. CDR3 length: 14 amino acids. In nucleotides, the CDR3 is TGTGCCAGCAGTGATATTCTCGGCAATCAGCCCCAGCATTTT. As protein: CASSDILGNQPQHF.

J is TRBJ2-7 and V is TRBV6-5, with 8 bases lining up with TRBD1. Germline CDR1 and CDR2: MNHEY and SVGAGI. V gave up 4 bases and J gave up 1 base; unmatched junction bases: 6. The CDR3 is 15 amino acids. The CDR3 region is CASSSRDRKSYEQYF. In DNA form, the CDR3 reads TGTGCCAGCAGTTCCCGGGACAGGAAATCCTACGAGCAGTACTTC.

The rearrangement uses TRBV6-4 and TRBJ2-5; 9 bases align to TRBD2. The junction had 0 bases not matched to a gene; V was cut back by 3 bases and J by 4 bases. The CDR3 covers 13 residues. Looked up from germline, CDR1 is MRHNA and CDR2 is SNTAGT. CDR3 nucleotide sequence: TGTGCCAGCAGTGAACTAGCGGGAGAGACCCAGTACTTC. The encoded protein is CASSELAGETQYF.

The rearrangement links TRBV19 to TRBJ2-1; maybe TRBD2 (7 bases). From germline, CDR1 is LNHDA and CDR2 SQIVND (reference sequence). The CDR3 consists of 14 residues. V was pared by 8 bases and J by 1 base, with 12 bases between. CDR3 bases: TGTGCCAGTGGGGGGGGGCTTTCCTACAATGAGCAGTTCTTC. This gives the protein CASGGGLSYNEQFF.

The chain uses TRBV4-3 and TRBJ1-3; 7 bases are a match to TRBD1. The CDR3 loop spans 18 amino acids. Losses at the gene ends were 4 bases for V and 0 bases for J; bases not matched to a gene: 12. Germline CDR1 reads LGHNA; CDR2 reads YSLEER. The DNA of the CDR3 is TGCGCCAGCAGCCGCCATACGGGGACAGCGGACTCTGGAAACACCATATATTTT. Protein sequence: CASSRHTGTADSGNTIYF.

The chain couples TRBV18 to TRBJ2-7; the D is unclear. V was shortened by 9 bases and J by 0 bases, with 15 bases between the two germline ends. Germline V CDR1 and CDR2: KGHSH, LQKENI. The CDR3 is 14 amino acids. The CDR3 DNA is TGTGCCAGTGGCCCTAGTTCCAGCTCCTACGAGCAGTACTTC. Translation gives CASGPSSSSYEQYF.

The CDR3 DNA is TGTGCCTGGAGTATGACAGGGGCTAATGAAAAACTGTTTTTT. Amino acid sequence: CAWSMTGANEKLFF. The chain combines TRBV30 with TRBJ1-4, with TRBD1 identical over 8 bases. V shed 2 bases and J 3 bases; nucleotides not matched to a gene: 2. This CDR3 region has 14 residues. Germline lookup yields CDR1 GTSNPN and CDR2 SVGIG (reference sequence).

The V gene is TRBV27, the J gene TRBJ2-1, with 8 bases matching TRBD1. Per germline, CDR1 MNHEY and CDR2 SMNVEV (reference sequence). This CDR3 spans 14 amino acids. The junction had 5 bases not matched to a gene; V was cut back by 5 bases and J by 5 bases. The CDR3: CASSLGQGNNEQFF. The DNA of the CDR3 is TGTGCCAGCAGTCTCGGACAGGGAAACAATGAGCAGTTCTTC.

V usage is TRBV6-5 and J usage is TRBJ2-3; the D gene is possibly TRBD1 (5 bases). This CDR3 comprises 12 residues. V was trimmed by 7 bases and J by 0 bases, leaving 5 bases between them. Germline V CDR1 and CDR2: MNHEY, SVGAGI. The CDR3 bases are TGTGCCAGCAAGGGGAGCACAGATACGCAGTATTTT. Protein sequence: CASKGSTDTQYF.

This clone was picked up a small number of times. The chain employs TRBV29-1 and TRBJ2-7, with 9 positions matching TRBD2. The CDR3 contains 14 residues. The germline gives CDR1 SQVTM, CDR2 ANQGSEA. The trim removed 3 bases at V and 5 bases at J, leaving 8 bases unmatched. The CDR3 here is CSVDGLAGEHEQYF. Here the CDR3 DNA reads TGCAGCGTTGATGGGTTAGCGGGAGAGCACGAGCAGTACTTC.

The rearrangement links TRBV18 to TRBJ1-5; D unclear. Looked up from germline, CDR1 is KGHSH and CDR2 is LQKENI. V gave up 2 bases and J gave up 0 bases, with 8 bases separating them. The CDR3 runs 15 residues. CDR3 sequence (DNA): TGTGCCAGCTCACCAGGGCTCAATAGCAATCAGCCCCAGCATTTT. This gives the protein CASSPGLNSNQPQHF. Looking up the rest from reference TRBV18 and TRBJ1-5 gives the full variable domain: NAGVMQNPRHLVRRRGQEARLRCSPMKGHSHVYWYRQLPEEGLKFMVYLQKENIIDESGMPKERFSAEFPKEGPSILRIQQVVRGDSAAYFCASSPGLNSNQPQHFGDGTRLSIL.

CDR3 region: CASSEGLAGVGTSYEQYF. CDR3 coding DNA: TGTGCCAGCAGTGAAGGACTAGCGGGAGTAGGTACCTCCTACGAGCAGTACTTC. J is TRBJ2-7 and V is TRBV6-1; TRBD2 agrees at 12 bases. Germline values: CDR1 MNHNS, CDR2 SASEGT. This CDR3 contains 18 residues. J was trimmed by 0 bases and V by 1 base; bases with no gene match: 7.

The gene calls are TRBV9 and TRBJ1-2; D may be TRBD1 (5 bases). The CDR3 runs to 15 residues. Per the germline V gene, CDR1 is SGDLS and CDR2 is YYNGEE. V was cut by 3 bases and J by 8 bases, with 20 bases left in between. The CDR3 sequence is CASSAQTGGVSGYTF. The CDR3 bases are TGTGCCAGCAGCGCCCAAACGGGAGGGGTTAGCGGCTACACCTTC.

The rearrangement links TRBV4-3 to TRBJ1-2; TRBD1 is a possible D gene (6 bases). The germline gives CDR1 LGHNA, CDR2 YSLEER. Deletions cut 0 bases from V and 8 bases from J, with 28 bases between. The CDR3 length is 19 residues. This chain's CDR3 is CASSQDHAPEFYRAEGYTF. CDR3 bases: TGCGCCAGCAGCCAAGATCACGCCCCAGAATTTTACAGGGCGGAGGGCTACACCTTC.

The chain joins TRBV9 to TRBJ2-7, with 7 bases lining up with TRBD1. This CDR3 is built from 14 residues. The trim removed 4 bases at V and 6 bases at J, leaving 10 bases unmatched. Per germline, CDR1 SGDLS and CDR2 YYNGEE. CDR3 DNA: TGTGCCAGCAGCCCTGCCGGGACAGTCGGCGAGCAGTACTTC. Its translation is CASSPAGTVGEQYF.

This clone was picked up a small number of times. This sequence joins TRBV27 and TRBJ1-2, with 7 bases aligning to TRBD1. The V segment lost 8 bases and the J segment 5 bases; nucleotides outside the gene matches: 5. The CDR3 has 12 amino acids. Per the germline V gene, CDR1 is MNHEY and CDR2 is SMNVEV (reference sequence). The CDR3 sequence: CASRDRGYGYTF. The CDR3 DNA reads TGTGCCAGCCGGGACAGAGGATATGGCTACACCTTC.